The clone carrying this T cell receptor (beta chain) was seen many times. The data are from a study of spatial heterogeneity in lung cancer. CDR3 size: 14 residues. V was shortened by 7 bases and J by 1 base, with 13 bases between the two germline ends. From germline, CDR1 is LGHDT and CDR2 YNNKEL (reference sequence). Indicated time point: blood at routine non-recurrence follow-up after resection. TCRdb re-called the 5' RACE reads through MiXCR, storing one row per CDR3 protein. This sample has roughly 70,000 distinct CDR3 sequences, with 7.5% to 10% found just once. Material: PBMCs, obtained at follow-up. The clonotype comes from a female donor with early-stage non-small cell lung cancer. The V and J genes are TRBV3-1 and TRBJ1-1, with D hard to call. In nucleotides, the CDR3 is TGTGCCAGCACCCGAAGGACGGAGAACACTGAAGCTTTCTTT. Its protein is CASTRRTENTEAFF.